This TCR beta chain was documented in a study of a mutant IDH1 vaccine in newly diagnosed glioma (TCRdb year 2021). Background on the whole study: Of the approximately 35 treated patients, around 62% were male and approximately 38% were female, and a mean age of roughly 40 years was recorded. Prior to enrollment, standard therapy consisting of radiotherapy alone, temozolomide alone, or radiochemotherapy with temozolomide had been administered to patients, with the combination being received by most patients. Peripheral blood was drawn at six visits: V03 (baseline), V05, V07, V10, V12 and V13. For exploratory analyses, 25 to 30 treated patients had longitudinal TCRB deep sequencing done wherever samples were available.

The time point label for this specimen denotes: baseline, week 1 (first vaccination visit). Taken with the paper, the label for treatment or condition translates to: pre-vaccination baseline after standard-of-care therapy. The donors had newly diagnosed IDH1-mutant astrocytomas of WHO grade 3 or 4 that showed loss of nuclear ATRX. The samples were drawn from NOA16, a multicentre, single-arm, open-label phase I trial in Germany that tested a mutant IDH1 peptide vaccine in humans for the first time. Blood drawn at visit V03 was used as the baseline sample for immunogenicity testing. Genomic DNA for TCRB sequencing was extracted from EDTA blood using the DNeasy Blood and Tissue Kit. Results and caveats for the whole study, not just this receptor: PBMC samples for TCRB deep sequencing were selected based on availability. The authors noted that analyses of patient blood samples could not be reproduced because of sample limitations. Immune responses induced by the vaccine were seen in approximately 93% of patients across multiple MHC alleles. No apparent relationship was observed between pseudoprogression and alterations in the top peripheral T cell clonotypes detected by TCRB sequencing.

For this clone: Its antigen is currently not known. No much larger clone exists at a distance of one base, and base qualities are not known.

Based on the germline V gene, the CDR1 and CDR2 sequences are SGHNT and YENEEA. Including cysteine and phenylalanine, the CDR3 has 13 amino acids. Here the CDR3 DNA is all that survives: 39 bases in frame from base 1. Clipping removes 5 bases from V and 3 bases from J, with 3 as the unmatched junction base count. The library was prepared using the immunoSEQ multiplex PCR assay. Rearranged TCR beta chain sequences were amplified using the hsTCRB Kit according to the manufacturer's protocol. An Illumina MiSeq was used to sequence the TCRB libraries. The original pipeline was this. The kit vendor's proprietary platform handled demultiplexing, trimming and gene mapping. TCRdb took over this immuneACCESS table, retaining in-frame rearrangements with V and J assigned. Such tables are incomplete; in checked studies, under half of the missing clones stem from an unresolved V gene, and the remainder is unexplained. That table furnishes V, J and clone size, whereas the DNA furnished D and trimming. The sample table contains tens of thousands of clones; only one count was recorded for around 83% of them. Approximately 4.5% of the sample goes to the ten largest clones.

This clonotype was sampled from a woman under 30 with glioma. Some clones in this sample may be carry-over from other donors' samples. This specimen was peripheral blood mononuclear cells (PBMCs), taken from a glioma patient treated with radiotherapy, temozolomide or both. The chain is assembled from TRBV11-3 and TRBJ2-5, with TRBD2 matching 7 junction bases. The bases read TGTGCCAGCAGCCTCCTAGCGGAAGAGACCCAGTACTTC. The encoded protein is CASSLLAEETQYF.